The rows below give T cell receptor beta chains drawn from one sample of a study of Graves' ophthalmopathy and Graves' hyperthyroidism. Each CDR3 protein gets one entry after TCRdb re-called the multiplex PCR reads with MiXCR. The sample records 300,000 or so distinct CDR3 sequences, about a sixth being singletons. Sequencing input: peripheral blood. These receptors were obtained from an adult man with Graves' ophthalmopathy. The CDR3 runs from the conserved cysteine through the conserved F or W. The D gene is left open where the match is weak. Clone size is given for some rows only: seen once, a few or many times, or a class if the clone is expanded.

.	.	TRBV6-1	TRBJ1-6	TGTGCCAGCAGGGAAGAGCTCCCCAATAATTCACCCCTCCACTTT	CASREELPNNSPLHF
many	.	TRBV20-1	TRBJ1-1	TGCAGTGCTAGAGATGGGGGAGAAGCTTTCTTT	CSARDGGEAFF
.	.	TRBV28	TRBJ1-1	TGTGCCAGCAGCACAGGGACACTGATGAACACTGAAGCTTTCTTT	CASSTGTLMNTEAFF
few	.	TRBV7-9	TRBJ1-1	TGTGCCAGCAGCTCGAGGGGGGCGGCCACTGAAGCTTTCTTT	CASSSRGAATEAFF
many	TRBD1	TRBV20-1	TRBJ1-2	TGCAGTGCTAGACAGGACAGGAGCTATGGCTACACCTTC	CSARQDRSYGYTF
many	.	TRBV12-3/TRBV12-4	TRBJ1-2	TGTGCCAGCAGTTTGAGGCAGGGGAATGGCTACACCTTC	CASSLRQGNGYTF
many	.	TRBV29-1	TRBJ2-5	TGCAGCCTGAGGGGTGGAGGAGAGACCCAGTACTTC	CSLRGGGETQYF
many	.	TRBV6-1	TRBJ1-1	TGTGCCAGCAGTGATCGGCGAGGTGAAGCTTTCTTT	CASSDRRGEAFF
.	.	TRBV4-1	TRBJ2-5	TGCGCCAGCAGCCAAGTTAAATCGGGAGTGACTGGAGAGACCCAGTACTTC	CASSQVKSGVTGETQYF
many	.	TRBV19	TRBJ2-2	TGTGCCAGTAGCGGGTCCCCGTCCGCCACCGGGGAGCTGTTTTTT	CASSGSPSATGELFF
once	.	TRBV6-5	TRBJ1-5	TGTGCCAGCAGTTATTCGCAGGGGAATCAGCCCCAGCATTTT	CASSYSQGNQPQHF
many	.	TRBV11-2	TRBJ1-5	TGTGCCAGCAGCTTGGTAGGGGGGCTAGGCAATCAGCCCCAGCATTTT	CASSLVGGLGNQPQHF
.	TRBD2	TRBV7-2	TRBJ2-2	TGTGCCAGCAGCTTAGCTGGGACTACAGCCGCGAACACCGGGGAGCTGTTTTTT	CASSLAGTTAANTGELFF
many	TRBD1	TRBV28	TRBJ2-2	TGTGCCAGCACCCCGGGACAGGGCTTCACCGGGGAGCTGTTTTTT	CASTPGQGFTGELFF
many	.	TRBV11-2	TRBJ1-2	TGTGCCAGCATCCATCAGGGAATGGATGGCTACACCTTC	CASIHQGMDGYTF
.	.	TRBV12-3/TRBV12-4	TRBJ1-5	TGTGCCAGCAGTTTCTACCGCAATCAGCCCCAGCATTTT	CASSFYRNQPQHF
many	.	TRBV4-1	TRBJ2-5	TGCGCCAGCAGCCACGACAGGCGGGAGACCCAGTACTTC	CASSHDRRETQYF
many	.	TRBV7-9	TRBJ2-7	TGTGCCAGCAGCTTCGGTAGCTACGAGCAGTACTTC	CASSFGSYEQYF
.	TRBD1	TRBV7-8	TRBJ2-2	TGTGCCAGCAGCTTAGCGGCGAAGGGGGCGGTCGGGGAGCTGTTTTTT	CASSLAAKGAVGELFF
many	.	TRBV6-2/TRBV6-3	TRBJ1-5	TGTGCCAGCAGTTACGAACGGATCAATCAGCCCCAGCATTTT	CASSYERINQPQHF
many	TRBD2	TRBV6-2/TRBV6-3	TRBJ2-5	TGTGCCAGCAGAACTGGGCTAGCGGGGCGCGAGACCCAGTACTTC	CASRTGLAGRETQYF
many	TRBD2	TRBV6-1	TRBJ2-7	TGTGCCAGCAGCCGCCCGGCGGGGGGCTCCTACGAGCAGTACTTC	CASSRPAGGSYEQYF
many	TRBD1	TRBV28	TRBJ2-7	TGTGCCAGCAGCCCCCTGGGCAGGGGGAAGCACGAGCAGTACTTC	CASSPLGRGKHEQYF